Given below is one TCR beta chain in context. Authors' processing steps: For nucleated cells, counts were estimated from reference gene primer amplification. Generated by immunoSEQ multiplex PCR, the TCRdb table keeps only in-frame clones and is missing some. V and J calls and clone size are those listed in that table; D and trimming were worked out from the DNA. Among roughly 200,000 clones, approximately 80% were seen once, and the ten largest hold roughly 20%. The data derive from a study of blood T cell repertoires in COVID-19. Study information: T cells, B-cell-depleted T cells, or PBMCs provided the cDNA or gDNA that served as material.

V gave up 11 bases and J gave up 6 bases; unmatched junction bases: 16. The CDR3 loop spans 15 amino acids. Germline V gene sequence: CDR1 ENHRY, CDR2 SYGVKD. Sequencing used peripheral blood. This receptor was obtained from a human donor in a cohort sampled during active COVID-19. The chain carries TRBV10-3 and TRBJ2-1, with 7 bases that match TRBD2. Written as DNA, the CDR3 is TGTGCCGCGGCCTCCGTTCCGGGAGGTACCAATGAGCAGTTCTTC. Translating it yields CAAASVPGGTNEQFF.